Detailed here is one T cell receptor beta chain. The record originates from a study of blood T cell repertoires in COVID-19. Looking at the study overall: The United States, Italy and Spain supplied acute and convalescent COVID-19 samples. PBMCs, B-cell-depleted T cells, or T cells were the source of the cDNA or gDNA that made up the material.

This table comes from immunoSEQ multiplex PCR, and its TCRdb copy is limited to in-frame clones, with some not included. Here the sample spans about 180,000 clones, 70% to 90% being singletons. Losses at the gene ends were 4 bases for V and 0 bases for J; bases not matched to a gene: 8. The CDR3 extends over 17 amino acids. Germline V gene sequence: CDR1 MDHEN, CDR2 SYDVKM. The clonotype was recovered from a man between 65 and 79 years old with active or convalescent COVID-19. This rearrangement joins TRBV28 to TRBJ1-5; 8 nucleotides match TRBD1. The sequencing sample was made of peripheral blood. DNA for the CDR3: TGTGCCAGCAGTTCTCCGACAGGGGAGGGTAGCAATCAGCCCCAGCATTTT. Translated, it gives CASSSPTGEGSNQPQHF. The variable domain in full, completed from reference TRBV28 and TRBJ1-5, reads DVKVTQSSRYLVKRTGEKVFLECVQDMDHENMFWYRQDPGLGLRLIYFSYDVKMKEKGDIPEGYSVSREKKERFSLILESASTNQTSMYLCASSSPTGEGSNQPQHFGDGTRLSIL.